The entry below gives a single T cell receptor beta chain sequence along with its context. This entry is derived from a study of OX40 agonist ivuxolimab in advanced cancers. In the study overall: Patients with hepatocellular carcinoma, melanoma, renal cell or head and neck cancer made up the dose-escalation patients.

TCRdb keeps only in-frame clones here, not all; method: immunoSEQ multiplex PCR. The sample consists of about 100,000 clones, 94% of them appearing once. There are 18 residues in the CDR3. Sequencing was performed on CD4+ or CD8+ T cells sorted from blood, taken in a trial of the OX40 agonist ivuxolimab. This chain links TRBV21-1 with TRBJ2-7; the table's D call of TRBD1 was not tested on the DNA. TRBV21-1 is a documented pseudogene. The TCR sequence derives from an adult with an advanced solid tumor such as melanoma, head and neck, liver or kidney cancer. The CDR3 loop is CASSDRGQGRWANYEQYF. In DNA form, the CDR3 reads TGTGCCAGCAGCGACAGAGGCCAGGGGAGATGGGCAAACTACGAGCAGTACTTC.